What follows are 27 T cell receptor beta chains derived from one specimen sequenced in a study of chemoradiotherapy in HPV16-positive cancers (dated by TCRdb to 2022 to 2024). Library preparation used the immunoSEQ multiplex PCR assay. The table was pulled from immuneACCESS by TCRdb, which kept in-frame rearrangements only. Such tables lose some clones; where checked, under half of the loss comes from unresolved V genes, and the rest has no known cause. Recorded for this sample are roughly 28,000 clones; 90% to 95% of them occurred a single time. The top ten clonotypes cover 22% of the sample. The sample here was blood, taken from a patient who underwent chemoradiotherapy. The receptors come from a human donor with HPV-associated anogenital cancer.

The chain has TRBV25-1 and TRBJ2-5; the D gene is possibly TRBD2 (5 bases). The CDR3 runs to 12 residues. Trimming stripped 6 bases from V and 3 bases from J, with 8 bases between. Germline lookup yields CDR1 MGHDK and CDR2 SYGVNS. CDR3 amino acids: CASREAEETQYF. The DNA for the CDR3 is TGTGCCAGCAGGGAGGCAGAAGAGACCCAGTACTTC.

The table lists this clone with a count of one. The gene calls are TRBV5-5 and TRBJ1-1, with 11 bases aligning to TRBD1. Germline CDR1 SGHKS, CDR2 YYEKEE (reference sequence). This CDR3 region has 17 residues. Trimming cost V 2 bases and J 2 bases; bases outside gene matches: 8. The CDR3 nucleotides are TGTGCCAGCAGCTTCCGGGGACAGGGGGTTAGAAACACTGAAGCTTTCTTT. Its translation: CASSFRGQGVRNTEAFF. The full variable domain, its missing parts supplied by reference TRBV5-5 and TRBJ1-1, is DAGVTQSPTHLIKTRGQQVTLRCSPISGHKSVSWYQQVLGQGPQFIFQYYEKEERGRGNFPDRFSARQFPNYSSELNVNALLLGDSALYLCASSFRGQGVRNTEAFFGQGTRLTVV.

This clone was seen just once. This sequence joins TRBV5-4 and TRBJ1-1; D is ambiguous. V was clipped by 4 bases and J by 1 base, with 17 bases between them. CDR1 SGHNT and CDR2 YYREEE come from the germline V gene (reference sequence). The CDR3 extends over 16 amino acids. The chain's CDR3 is CASSRDLATSNTEAFF. The CDR3 nucleotides read TGTGCCAGCAGCCGCGATTTGGCAACCTCGAACACTGAAGCTTTCTTT.

In its sample, this clone was seen a few times. This chain links TRBV15 with TRBJ2-2, with D hard to call. V lost 5 bases and J lost 9, with 10 bases in between. Germline-derived CDR1 and CDR2 are LNHNV and YYDKDF (reference sequence). The CDR3 spans 12 residues. The CDR3 region is CATSLNGRELFF. CDR3 coding DNA: TGTGCCACCAGCCTCAACGGGCGGGAGCTGTTTTTT.

The genes are TRBV6-5 and TRBJ2-3, with D possibly being TRBD2 (5 bases). This CDR3 is 15 amino acids long. From germline, CDR1 is MNHEY and CDR2 SVGAGI. V lost 5 bases and J 1 base, leaving 13 bases between the germline ends. This CDR3 reads CASSTTGYGTDTQYF. The CDR3 DNA follows: TGTGCCAGCAGTACCACGGGATACGGCACAGATACGCAGTATTTT.

The gene calls are TRBV9 and TRBJ2-1; a possible D gene is TRBD1 (5 bases). The germline V gene encodes CDR1 SGDLS and CDR2 YYNGEE. The CDR3 covers 11 residues. Between the trimmed V and J ends, which lost 3 bases and 9 bases, there was a span of 7 bases. The CDR3 DNA reads as TGTGCCAGCAGCGCCACAGGTGAGCAGTTCTTC. Translating gives CASSATGEQFF.

The V gene is TRBV18, the J gene TRBJ2-1, with D perhaps given as TRBD1 or TRBD2 (5 bases each). Looked up from germline, CDR1 is KGHSH and CDR2 is LQKENI. This CDR3 region has 15 residues. Trimming left V 1 base short and J 4 bases short, with 11 bases between. The CDR3 DNA reads as TGTGCCAGCTCACCACGGGGGACCGCTTACAATGAGCAGTTCTTC. Residues: CASSPRGTAYNEQFF.

The chain has TRBV18 and TRBJ2-5; possibly TRBD1 for D (6 bases). This CDR3 comprises 16 residues. The V end was cut by 1 base, the J end by 3 bases, with 15 bases between. Germline V gene sequence: CDR1 KGHSH, CDR2 LQKENI. Here the CDR3 reads CASSPLLLRGEETQYF. DNA of the CDR3: TGTGCCAGCTCACCACTCCTCCTCAGGGGCGAAGAGACCCAGTACTTC. Full variable domain (outside the CDR3, taken from reference TRBV18 and TRBJ2-5): NAGVMQNPRHLVRRRGQEARLRCSPMKGHSHVYWYRQLPEEGLKFMVYLQKENIIDESGMPKERFSAEFPKEGPSILRIQQVVRGDSAAYFCASSPLLLRGEETQYFGPGTRLLVL.

This sequence joins TRBV5-1 and TRBJ1-1, with a tentative D call TRBD1 (5 bases). Germline assignment: CDR1 SGHRS and CDR2 YFSETQ. Trimming left V 5 bases short and J 4 bases short, with 9 bases between. CDR3 length: 12 residues. CDR3 amino acids: CASREGATEAFF. In nucleotides, the CDR3 is TGCGCCAGCAGGGAAGGGGCCACTGAAGCTTTCTTT.

This rearrangement joins TRBV18 to TRBJ2-1; D unresolved. The CDR3 loop spans 15 amino acids. Trimming pared 3 bases from V and 0 bases from J, leaving 9 bases between. Germline-derived CDR1 and CDR2 are KGHSH and LQKENI. Written as DNA, the CDR3 is TGTGCCAGCTCACCGGAATCCGGCTCCTACAATGAGCAGTTCTTC. It specifies CASSPESGSYNEQFF.

This clone was seen a single time. V is TRBV5-1 and J is TRBJ2-5; possible D gene TRBD1, 5 bases. This CDR3 is 14 amino acids long. V lost 4 bases and J 3 bases, leaving 13 bases between the germline ends. The germline V gene encodes CDR1 SGHRS and CDR2 YFSETQ. This CDR3 is CASSTTVDKETQYF. In DNA, the CDR3 is TGCGCCAGCAGCACGACAGTAGATAAAGAGACCCAGTACTTC.

This chain connects TRBV4-2 to TRBJ2-7; possible D gene TRBD2, 6 bases. The CDR3 totals 16 residues. V gave up 0 bases and J gave up 1 base, with 13 bases separating them. CDR1 is LGHNA, CDR2 YNFKEQ, per germline. In DNA form, the CDR3 reads TGTGCCAGCAGCCAAGATGCTCAAGCGGGTTCCTACGAGCAGTACTTC. Encoded protein: CASSQDAQAGSYEQYF.

This clone was counted a single time. This chain's CDR3 is CASSPGTADTEAFF. The CDR3 coding sequence is TGTGCCAGCAGCCCGGGGACAGCAGACACTGAAGCTTTCTTT. This chain links TRBV7-9 with TRBJ1-1, with 7 bases fitting TRBD1. This CDR3 comprises 14 residues. Germline V gene lookup returns CDR1 SEHNR and CDR2 FQNEAQ (reference sequence). Trimming removed 5 bases from V and 3 bases from J; junction bases left unmatched: 6.

The table lists this clone with a few counts. This sequence joins TRBV5-5 and TRBJ2-5; D is ambiguous. There are 15 residues in the CDR3. The germline V gene has CDR1 SGHKS and CDR2 YYEKEE (reference sequence). Deletions cut 2 bases from V and 1 base from J, with 12 bases between. The CDR3 here is CASSLPFSGQETQYF. The CDR3, as DNA: TGTGCCAGCAGCTTACCCTTCTCCGGCCAAGAGACCCAGTACTTC.

The genes are TRBV4-1 and TRBJ2-2; TRBD1 is a possible D gene (6 bases). The germline V and J ends were trimmed by 0 bases and 7 bases, with 12 bases remaining between them. This CDR3 comprises 15 residues. From germline, CDR1 is MGHRA and CDR2 YSYEKL. This CDR3 is CASSQDRGWGGELFF. The DNA of the CDR3 is TGCGCCAGCAGCCAAGACAGGGGATGGGGCGGGGAGCTGTTTTTT.

The chain is built from TRBV30 and TRBJ1-2; D is unclear. This CDR3 region has 13 residues. V shed 3 bases and J shed 6 bases, with 14 bases lying between them. Germline V CDR1 and CDR2: GTSNPN, SVGIG (reference sequence). CDR3 DNA sequence: TGTGCCTGGAGGGAGGGCCCTTTAGATGGCTACACCTTC. Its protein product is CAWREGPLDGYTF.

The J gene is TRBJ2-3, the V gene TRBV28; 9 nucleotides agree with TRBD1. Germline V gives CDR1 MDHEN, CDR2 SYDVKM. The CDR3 length is 15 residues. V trimming: 4 bases; J trimming: 2 bases; junction bases outside the gene matches: 4. The CDR3 reads CASSYWTGDTDTQYF. CDR3 DNA sequence: TGTGCCAGCAGTTACTGGACAGGGGACACAGATACGCAGTATTTT.

This CDR3 reads CASSLDRQGTAYEQYF. DNA for the CDR3: TGTGCCAGCAGCTTAGACCGACAGGGAACGGCCTACGAGCAGTACTTC. The chain combines TRBV7-6 with TRBJ2-7; 7 bases map to TRBD1. The CDR3 length is 16 residues. V lost 1 base and J lost 2; bases outside the gene matches: 8. The V gene's germline CDR1 is SGHVS and CDR2 FNYEAQ.

This chain uses TRBV6-4 with TRBJ2-1; maybe TRBD1 (6 bases). This CDR3 is 14 amino acids long. Germline CDR1 is MRHNA and CDR2 is SNTAGT. V was pared by 6 bases and J by 7 bases, with 16 bases between. CDR3 nucleotide sequence: TGTGCCAGCAGCCAGGGGCCCGAATGGAATGAGCAGTTCTTC. Protein product: CASSQGPEWNEQFF.

The V and J genes are TRBV19 and TRBJ1-5, with a tentative D call TRBD1 (5 bases). In germline, CDR1 is LNHDA, CDR2 SQIVND (reference sequence). The CDR3 is 14 amino acids. V was clipped by 7 bases and J by 1 base, with 11 bases between them. The CDR3 DNA reads as TGTGCCAGTACAACAGGCGGAAGCAATCAGCCCCAGCATTTT. This encodes CASTTGGSNQPQHF.

The V call is TRBV5-1, the J call TRBJ2-3; 9 bases map to TRBD2. The CDR3 spans 17 residues. With V trimmed by 4 bases and J by 2 bases, 11 bases remained unmatched. From germline, CDR1 is SGHRS and CDR2 YFSETQ. In DNA form, the CDR3 reads TGCGCCAGCAGCATGCCCGGGACTAGCCTAGCCACAGATACGCAGTATTTT. It yields the protein CASSMPGTSLATDTQYF.

The chain uses TRBV5-5 and TRBJ1-2; TRBD1 agrees at 11 bases. Germline loops: CDR1 SGHKS, CDR2 YYEKEE (reference sequence). The CDR3 has 14 amino acids. V was clipped by 5 bases and J by 7 bases; unmatched bases: 7. CDR3 nucleotide sequence: TGTGCCAGCAGTCTCGGACAGGGGGCCTCTGGCTACACCTTC. This translates into CASSLGQGASGYTF. The full variable domain, in which reference TRBV5-5 and TRBJ1-2 provide the parts outside the CDR3, is DAGVTQSPTHLIKTRGQQVTLRCSPISGHKSVSWYQQVLGQGPQFIFQYYEKEERGRGNFPDRFSARQFPNYSSELNVNALLLGDSALYLCASSLGQGASGYTFGSGTRLTVV.

J is TRBJ1-5 and V is TRBV19; TRBD1 might be the D (5 bases). Trimming took 5 bases from V and 6 from J, leaving 11 bases between them. CDR1 is LNHDA, CDR2 SQIVND, per germline (reference sequence). The CDR3 contains 13 residues. CDR3 nucleotides: TGTGCCAGTAGTGAGGGGAAGAGTCAGCCCCAGCATTTT. Residues: CASSEGKSQPQHF.

This chain's CDR3 is CASSPPKYRDITNEKLFF. The DNA of the CDR3 is TGTGCCAGCTCACCACCTAAGTACAGAGACATAACTAATGAAAAACTGTTTTTT. J is TRBJ1-4 and V is TRBV18; the D is unclear. Germline V gene sequence: CDR1 KGHSH, CDR2 LQKENI. There are 18 residues in the CDR3. The V end was cut by 0 bases, the J end by 1 base, with 15 bases between.

This clone has more than one count but fewer than ten. CDR3 bases: TGTGCCAGCAGCGTGGACAGGGGAAACACCATATATTTT. This codes for CASSVDRGNTIYF. J is TRBJ1-3 and V is TRBV13; 7 bases fit TRBD1. The CDR3 has 13 residues. Germline CDR1 and CDR2: PRHDT and FYEKMQ (reference sequence). V was pared by 5 bases and J by 4 bases, with 2 bases of the junction left unmatched.

The chain joins TRBV7-2 to TRBJ2-3; 10 positions match TRBD1. The CDR3 totals 16 residues. After removal of 6 bases from V and 0 bases from J, the junction contained 6 bases not matched to a gene. Per germline, CDR1 SGHTA and CDR2 FQGNSA. The CDR3 sequence is CASRRGQGPSTDTQYF. The CDR3 region has the DNA TGTGCCAGCAGACGGGGACAGGGGCCCAGCACAGATACGCAGTATTTT.

The V gene is TRBV20-1, the J gene TRBJ2-7, with a possible D match to TRBD2 (6 bases). Germline CDR1 is DFQATT and CDR2 is SNEGSKA (reference sequence). Trimming pared 6 bases from V and 2 bases from J, leaving 8 bases between. CDR3 length: 11 residues. The chain's CDR3 is CSAGTAYEQYF. CDR3 nucleotide sequence: TGCAGTGCCGGGACTGCCTACGAGCAGTACTTC.